These 9 T cell receptor beta chains were sequenced from one sample in a study. Via MiXCR, TCRdb re-called the RT-PCR reads, giving one row per CDR3 protein. The repertoire has almost 700,000 distinct CDR3 sequences, around 14% of them found once; the top ten carry roughly 3.6%. Input material: memory CD4+ T cells from blood. Receptor source: a female donor in good health, serving as a healthy control.

The V and J genes are TRBV20-1 and TRBJ1-5; 7 bases line up with TRBD1. V lost 0 bases to trimming and J lost 9 bases; unmatched junction nucleotides: 11. In germline, CDR1 is DFQATT, CDR2 SNEGSKA (reference sequence). The CDR3 is 15 amino acids. The CDR3, as DNA: TGCAGTGCTAGAGACCGGGGGACAGCCATCCGGCCCCAGCATTTT. Protein: CSARDRGTAIRPQHF.

The chain links TRBV7-8 to TRBJ2-1; 9 nucleotides align to TRBD2. The germline gives CDR1 SGHVS, CDR2 FQNEAQ. CDR3 length: 16 residues. V was pared by 4 bases and J by 5 bases, with 9 bases of the junction left unmatched. CDR3 in DNA: TGTGCCAGCAGCTACAGACGGCTAGCGGGAAACAATGAGCAGTTCTTC. It translates to CASSYRRLAGNNEQFF.

This sequence joins TRBV5-1 and TRBJ2-1; TRBD2 is a possible D gene (7 bases). This CDR3 comprises 17 residues. The germline CDR1 and CDR2 sequences are SGHRS and YFSETQ. V dropped 5 bases and J dropped 0 bases, with 18 bases sitting between them. CDR3 loop: CASRPLGGGHSYNEQFF. CDR3 DNA sequence: TGCGCCAGCAGACCGCTTGGCGGGGGACACTCCTACAATGAGCAGTTCTTC.

This rearrangement joins TRBV29-1 to TRBJ2-7, with D tentatively TRBD2 (6 bases). The CDR3 contains 13 residues. Between the trimmed V and J ends, which lost 2 bases and 4 bases, there was a span of 12 bases. The germline CDR1 and CDR2 sequences are SQVTM and ANQGSEA. The CDR3 here is CSVEISGPYEQYF. Written as DNA, the CDR3 is TGCAGCGTTGAAATTAGCGGCCCTTACGAGCAGTACTTC.

The chain employs TRBV28 and TRBJ1-1; D is possibly TRBD1 (6 bases). Trimming took 4 bases from V and 5 from J, leaving 14 bases between them. Germline CDR1 and CDR2: MDHEN and SYDVKM. This CDR3 is built from 14 residues. The CDR3 here is CASSSGGQRTEAFF. In DNA, the CDR3 is TGTGCCAGCAGTTCGGGGGGGCAGAGGACTGAAGCTTTCTTT.

This clonotype has only a few counts. The chain combines TRBV10-3 with TRBJ2-7; D perhaps matches TRBD1 (6 bases). The CDR3 is 15 amino acids. Trimming removed 4 bases at V and 6 bases at J, with 19 bases between. Germline V CDR1 and CDR2: ENHRY, SYGVKD. The CDR3 protein is CAISGSPPQGFEQYF. CDR3 sequence (DNA): TGTGCCATCAGTGGAAGCCCACCACAGGGTTTCGAGCAGTACTTC.

The chain joins TRBV5-1 to TRBJ1-1; TRBD1 agrees at 7 bases. The CDR3 is 16 residues long. The junction had 9 bases not matched to a gene; V was cut back by 0 bases and J by 4 bases. The germline CDR1 and CDR2 sequences are SGHRS and YFSETQ. The CDR3 is CASSLDGGRGTTEAFF. CDR3 nucleotides: TGCGCCAGCAGCTTGGACGGGGGCAGGGGGACCACTGAAGCTTTCTTT.

This clonotype appeared many times. The J gene is TRBJ2-7, the V gene TRBV12-3 or TRBV12-4; D possibly uses TRBD1 or TRBD2 (6 bases each). This CDR3 contains 12 residues. Trimming took 10 bases from V and 10 from J, leaving 20 bases between them. CDR3 coding DNA: TGTGCCACCAAAGGGCTTGGGGGGCATCAGTACTTC. Translation: CATKGLGGHQYF.

About this clonotype itself: The germline gene is not matched at one end of the junction; a read error may be the cause. The chain employs TRBV3-1 and TRBJ2-7; 9 nucleotides agree with TRBD2. CDR1 and CDR2 from the germline V gene are LGHDT and YNNKEL (reference sequence). The CDR3 sequence is 14 residues long. The CDR3 region has the DNA TGTGCCAGCAGCCAAGTCTTGGGACTAGCTAATGTTGACTTC. Residues: CASSQVLGLANVDF.